The clone carrying this T cell receptor (beta chain) has a count of ten or more. Its antigen is not identified. This sample was included in a study of spatial heterogeneity in lung cancer. Turning to the study itself: After resection, follow-up PBMC samples were sequenced when available, at a median of roughly 24 months later. Whole-study findings and limits: TCRs found ubiquitously expanded in tumor appeared in blood more at resection than at follow-up.

In the library, each TCR cDNA molecule bore its own unique molecular identifier. TCRdb re-called the 5' RACE reads through MiXCR, storing one row per CDR3 protein. The sample carries 23,000 or so distinct CDR3 sequences, over 7.5% recorded once. CDR3 length: 14 residues. Trimming took off 2 bases at V and 5 bases at J, with 12 bases between the two ends. From germline, CDR1 is SGHTA and CDR2 FQGNSA. Time point here: blood at routine non-recurrence follow-up after resection. Tumor, nontumor lung or frozen PBMC supplied whole RNA, sequenced without sorting. This chain joins TRBV7-2 and TRBJ2-5, with TRBD2 as a possible D gene (5 bases). The sequence derives from a male donor with early-stage non-small cell lung cancer. The sequenced sample was PBMCs, obtained at follow-up. The CDR3 reads CASSLLTTSETQYF. In DNA, the CDR3 is TGTGCCAGCAGCTTACTGACTACCTCGGAGACCCAGTACTTC. Variable domain in full (rest from reference TRBV7-2 and TRBJ2-5): GAGVSQSPSNKVTEKGKDVELRCDPISGHTALYWYRQSLGQGLEFLIYFQGNSAPDKSGLPSDRFSAERTGGSVSTLTIQRTQQEDSAVYLCASSLLTTSETQYFGPGTRLLVL.